Below, 29 T cell receptor beta chains from the same sample are listed, as sequenced in a study of T cell responses to AZD1222 COVID-19 vaccine. Only in-frame clones appear in the TCRdb table, and some are missing; sequencing was by immunoSEQ multiplex PCR. The sample contains fewer than 150,000 clones, 88% of which appear only once. The sequenced sample was peripheral blood, obtained 28 days after the second AZD1222 dose. The receptors shown here come from an adult who received the AZD1222 COVID-19 vaccine.

V gene TRBV5-5 combines with J gene TRBJ1-3; 10 bases agree with TRBD1. V lost 3 bases and J lost 7; bases outside the gene matches: 4. The CDR3 totals 14 residues. Germline V CDR1 and CDR2: SGHKS, YYEKEE (reference sequence). Here the CDR3 reads CASSSTGGANTIYF. In nucleotides, the CDR3 is TGTGCCAGCAGCTCGACAGGGGGCGCGAACACCATATATTTT.

The chain joins TRBV24-1 to TRBJ2-1, with 13 bases aligning to TRBD2. Trimming took 2 bases from V and 6 from J; bases not matched to a gene: 3. Germline CDR1 and CDR2: KGHDR and SFDVKD. The CDR3 spans 16 residues. CDR3 coding DNA: TGTGCCACCAGTGATTCCGGGACTAGCGGGGCCAATGAGCAGTTCTTC. This translates into CATSDSGTSGANEQFF.

The chain is built from TRBV3-1 (or the pseudogene TRBV3-2) and TRBJ1-2, with a weak D call TRBD1 (5 bases). CDR3 length: 14 residues. Deletions cut 4 bases from V and 4 bases from J, with 13 bases between. The germline gives CDR1 LGHDT, CDR2 YNNKEL (reference sequence). The CDR3 sequence is CASSPRDGFYGYTF. Here the CDR3 DNA reads TGTGCCAGCAGCCCCCGGGACGGCTTCTATGGCTACACCTTC.

The chain joins TRBV6-5 to TRBJ1-3; a weak D match, TRBD1 (6 bases). CDR1 is MNHEY, CDR2 SVGAGI, per germline. This CDR3 is built from 15 residues. V was cut by 2 bases and J by 3 bases, with 11 bases left in between. As DNA, the CDR3 is TGTGCCAGCAGTTACGGGGGGGCGCTTGGAAACACCATATATTTT. As protein: CASSYGGALGNTIYF.

The chain joins TRBV30 to TRBJ1-2, with 11 nucleotides matching TRBD1. V was pared by 2 bases and J by 0 bases, with 5 bases of the junction left unmatched. CDR3 length: 16 amino acids. Germline CDR1 is GTSNPN and CDR2 is SVGIG (reference sequence). The CDR3 protein is CAWSSPGQGANYGYTF. The CDR3 nucleotides are TGTGCCTGGAGTTCACCGGGACAGGGGGCTAACTATGGCTACACCTTC.

The chain has TRBV24-1 and TRBJ2-3; D is ambiguous. V dropped 6 bases and J dropped 0 bases, with 6 bases sitting between them. There are 13 residues in the CDR3. Germline lookup yields CDR1 KGHDR and CDR2 SFDVKD. The CDR3 is CATSSPSTDTQYF. CDR3 nucleotide sequence: TGTGCCACCAGTTCACCGAGCACAGATACGCAGTATTTT.

V usage is TRBV7-9 and J usage is TRBJ2-1; 7 bases fit TRBD1. CDR1 is SEHNR, CDR2 FQNEAQ, per germline (reference sequence). CDR3 length: 16 amino acids. The junction had 3 bases not matched to a gene; V was cut back by 1 base and J by 0 bases. Written as DNA, the CDR3 is TGTGCCAGCAGCTTAGAACCAGGGGGCTCCTACAATGAGCAGTTCTTC. Translating gives CASSLEPGGSYNEQFF.

This chain joins TRBV9 and TRBJ2-1; D not resolved. Trimming cost V 0 bases and J 0 bases, with 7 bases left between them. The CDR3 length is 15 residues. Germline CDR1 and CDR2: SGDLS and YYNGEE. The CDR3 DNA sequence: TGTGCCAGCAGCGTAGAGGGTCTCTCCTACAATGAGCAGTTCTTC. This codes for CASSVEGLSYNEQFF.

This sequence joins TRBV5-1 and TRBJ1-4; possible D gene TRBD1, 5 bases. The CDR3 runs 14 residues. The V end lost 3 bases, the J end lost 6 bases, and 12 bases lay between the germline ends. Germline-derived CDR1 and CDR2 are SGHRS and YFSETQ. The CDR3 loop reads CASSSRGRDEKLFF. In DNA form, the CDR3 reads TGCGCCAGCAGCTCCCGGGGGAGGGATGAAAAACTGTTTTTT.

V gene TRBV3-1 (or the pseudogene TRBV3-2) combines with J gene TRBJ1-4; maybe TRBD1 (5 bases). The germline V gene has CDR1 LGHDT and CDR2 YNNKEL (reference sequence). The CDR3 sequence is 16 residues long. V lost 4 bases and J lost 0, with 12 bases in between. This CDR3 is CASSRRTYSTNEKLFF. The CDR3 bases are TGTGCCAGCAGCCGACGGACATACTCAACTAATGAAAAACTGTTTTTT.

The rearrangement links TRBV7-3 to TRBJ1-1; D is perhaps TRBD1 (5 bases). V was trimmed by 0 bases and J by 7 bases, leaving 15 bases between them. The CDR3 totals 15 residues. CDR1 SGHTA and CDR2 FQGTGA come from the germline V gene. The CDR3 loop is CASSLTGRVWDEAFF. CDR3 DNA: TGTGCCAGCAGCTTAACCGGCAGGGTGTGGGATGAAGCTTTCTTT.

The V gene is TRBV3-1 (or the pseudogene TRBV3-2), the J gene TRBJ2-1; D uncertain. The CDR3 has 18 residues. Trimming shortened V by 3 bases and J by 0 bases, and 18 bases separated the two germline ends. The germline V gene encodes CDR1 LGHDT and CDR2 YNNKEL (reference sequence). Written as DNA, the CDR3 is TGTGCCAGCAGCCACGTCCCGCGAGCTGGGATCTCCTACAATGAGCAGTTCTTC. Translation: CASSHVPRAGISYNEQFF.

The rearrangement links TRBV7-3 to TRBJ2-3, with D hard to call. V gave up 4 bases and J gave up 2 bases, with 1 base separating them. The CDR3 is 11 residues long. Germline assignment: CDR1 SGHTA and CDR2 FQGTGA. CDR3 in amino acids: CASSSTDTQYF. CDR3 bases: TGTGCCAGCAGCTCCACAGATACGCAGTATTTT.

The gene calls are TRBV4-1 and TRBJ2-1; 11 nucleotides match TRBD2. Germline CDR1 MGHRA, CDR2 YSYEKL. This CDR3 has 22 residues. With 2 bases clipped from V and 0 bases from J, the junction kept 18 bases outside the gene matches. CDR3 sequence reads: CASSQKGFKGLAGPSSYNEQFF. The CDR3 coding sequence is TGCGCCAGCAGCCAAAAGGGGTTCAAAGGACTAGCGGGTCCGAGCTCCTACAATGAGCAGTTCTTC.

The rearrangement uses TRBV4-1 and TRBJ2-5; D possibly corresponds to TRBD2 (6 bases). The CDR3 is 15 residues long. Germline V CDR1 and CDR2: MGHRA, YSYEKL. Trimming took 0 bases from V and 0 from J, leaving 8 bases between them. The CDR3 nucleotides are TGCGCCAGCAGCCAAGAAAGGGACTACCAAGAGACCCAGTACTTC. This translates into CASSQERDYQETQYF.

This sequence joins TRBV3-1 (or the pseudogene TRBV3-2) and TRBJ1-3, with a weak D call TRBD1 (5 bases). Trimming took 4 bases from V and 4 from J, leaving 14 bases between them. Germline CDR1 and CDR2: LGHDT and YNNKEL (reference sequence). This CDR3 has 15 amino acids. CDR3 loop: CASSRGGNMGNTIYF. For the CDR3, the DNA is TGTGCCAGCAGCCGCGGGGGAAATATGGGAAACACCATATATTTT.

The chain joins TRBV18 to TRBJ2-7; 12 nucleotides match TRBD2. The CDR3 totals 14 residues. V was clipped by 6 bases and J by 4 bases; unmatched bases: 4. Per the germline V gene, CDR1 is KGHSH and CDR2 is LQKENI. CDR3 amino acids: CASSRTSGTYEQYF. Here the CDR3 DNA reads TGTGCCAGCTCCAGGACTAGCGGGACTTACGAGCAGTACTTC.

This chain uses TRBV24-1 with TRBJ2-7; TRBD1 is a possible D gene (5 bases). Germline V lookup: CDR1 KGHDR, CDR2 SFDVKD. The CDR3 has 17 amino acids. V was cut by 0 bases and J by 6 bases, with 20 bases left in between. The CDR3 DNA reads as TGTGCCACCAGTGATTTGCTGGGGCGGCCCCACTGGATCGAGCAGTACTTC. It yields the protein CATSDLLGRPHWIEQYF.

The chain employs TRBV11-3 and TRBJ2-1; D is undetermined. With 0 bases removed from V and 8 bases from J, the gap between germline ends came to 5 bases. The CDR3 is 12 residues long. CDR1 is SGHNT, CDR2 YENEEA, per germline. This CDR3 reads CASSLDRHEQFF. The CDR3, as DNA: TGTGCCAGCAGCTTAGATAGGCATGAGCAGTTCTTC.

The V call is TRBV6-8, the J call TRBJ1-2; TRBD1 is a possible D gene (5 bases). Per the germline V gene, CDR1 is MNHGY and CDR2 is SAAAGT. The CDR3 spans 16 residues. Trimming cost V 3 bases and J 3 bases, with 17 bases left between them. The CDR3 region has the DNA TGTGCCAGCAGTTATTCAAGGAGGGGAAGTTACTATGGCTACACCTTC. This sequence encodes CASSYSRRGSYYGYTF.

The V and J genes are TRBV29-1 and TRBJ1-4, with a weak D call TRBD1 (6 bases). Trimming removed 6 bases from V and 4 bases from J, with 18 bases in between. There are 15 residues in the CDR3. Germline-derived CDR1 and CDR2 are SQVTM and ANQGSEA. The CDR3, as DNA: TGCAGCGTCTCCCAGAATGGACAGAGTAATGAAAAACTGTTTTTT. Translating gives CSVSQNGQSNEKLFF.

The chain uses TRBV19 and TRBJ1-2; D not certain. Germline CDR1 reads LNHDA; CDR2 reads SQIVND (reference sequence). The CDR3 is 16 residues long. Trimming shortened V by 6 bases and J by 0 bases, and 17 bases separated the two germline ends. CDR3 residues: CASSLSLVGPNYGYTF. The CDR3 coding sequence is TGTGCCAGTAGCCTGAGCCTCGTGGGTCCTAACTATGGCTACACCTTC.

This clone was counted a single time. CDR3 amino acids: CASSQDRGLGTDTQYF. The CDR3 DNA is TGTGCCAGCAGCCAAGATCGGGGGCTGGGCACAGATACGCAGTATTTT. J is TRBJ2-3 and V is TRBV3-1 (or the pseudogene TRBV3-2); D may match TRBD1 or TRBD2 (6 bases each). This CDR3 spans 16 amino acids. V was trimmed by 0 bases and J by 1 base, leaving 11 bases between them. Per germline, CDR1 LGHDT and CDR2 YNNKEL (reference sequence).

The chain combines TRBV18 with TRBJ2-7; 13 nucleotides align to TRBD2. The CDR3 contains 15 residues. V dropped 6 bases and J dropped 3; count of bases not matched to a gene: 5. From germline, CDR1 is KGHSH and CDR2 LQKENI. CDR3 nucleotides: TGTGCCAGCTCGCTGGGACTAGCGGGGAACTACGAGCAGTACTTC. It specifies CASSLGLAGNYEQYF.

The genes are TRBV5-1 and TRBJ2-3; D remains unclear. Trimming took off 0 bases at V and 4 bases at J, with 6 bases between the two ends. Germline lookup yields CDR1 SGHRS and CDR2 YFSETQ. The CDR3 loop spans 13 amino acids. CDR3 residues: CASSLDQADTQYF. In nucleotides, the CDR3 is TGCGCCAGCAGCTTGGACCAGGCAGATACGCAGTATTTT.

CDR3 region: CASSFFPPPQETQYF. CDR3 bases: TGTGCCAGCAGTTTCTTCCCGCCACCTCAAGAGACCCAGTACTTC. The chain joins TRBV7-8 to TRBJ2-5; no clear D gene. The CDR3 has 15 residues. The V gene's germline CDR1 is SGHVS and CDR2 FQNEAQ. Trimming shortened V by 6 bases and J by 2 bases, and 16 bases separated the two germline ends.

This clone was detected a few times. The genes are TRBV10-3 and TRBJ2-7; 7 bases agree with TRBD2. CDR1 ENHRY and CDR2 SYGVKD come from the germline V gene. The CDR3 extends over 15 amino acids. CDR3 DNA sequence: TGTGCGATCGGGAGTATTTTGGTGGGAGGGGACGAGCAGTACTTC. It codes for CAIGSILVGGDEQYF.

J is TRBJ1-1 and V is TRBV18; tentatively, D is TRBD1 (6 bases). CDR3 length: 15 amino acids. Trimming shortened V by 3 bases and J by 3 bases, and 14 bases separated the two germline ends. The germline CDR1 and CDR2 sequences are KGHSH and LQKENI. The CDR3 spells CASSPYRDLDTEAFF. Written as DNA, the CDR3 is TGTGCCAGCTCACCCTACAGGGATTTGGACACTGAAGCTTTCTTT.

The V and J genes are TRBV5-5 and TRBJ2-7; 9 positions agree with TRBD2. The germline CDR1 and CDR2 sequences are SGHKS and YYEKEE (reference sequence). V was pared by 3 bases and J by 3 bases, with 7 bases of the junction left unmatched. This CDR3 contains 15 residues. This CDR3 reads CASSSTSGSDYEQYF. The CDR3 DNA reads TGTGCCAGCAGCTCGACTAGCGGAAGTGACTACGAGCAGTACTTC.